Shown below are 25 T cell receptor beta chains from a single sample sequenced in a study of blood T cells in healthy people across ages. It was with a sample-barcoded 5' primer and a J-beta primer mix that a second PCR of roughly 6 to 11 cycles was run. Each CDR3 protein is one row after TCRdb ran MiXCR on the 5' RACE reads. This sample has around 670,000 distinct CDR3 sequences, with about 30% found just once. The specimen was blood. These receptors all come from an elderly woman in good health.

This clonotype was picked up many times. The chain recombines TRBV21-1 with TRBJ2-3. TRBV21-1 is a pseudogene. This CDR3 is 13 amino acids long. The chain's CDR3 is CASSKARGDTQYF. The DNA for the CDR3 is TGTGCCAGCAGCAAAGCGCGGGGAGATACGCAGTATTTT.

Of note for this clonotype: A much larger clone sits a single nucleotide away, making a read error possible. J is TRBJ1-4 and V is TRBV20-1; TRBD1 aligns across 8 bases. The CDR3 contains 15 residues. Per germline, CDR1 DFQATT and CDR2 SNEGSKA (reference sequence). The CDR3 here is CGVKPDRGRNEKLFF. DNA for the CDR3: TGCGGTGTTAAACCTGACAGGGGAAGGAATGAAAAACTGTTTTTT.

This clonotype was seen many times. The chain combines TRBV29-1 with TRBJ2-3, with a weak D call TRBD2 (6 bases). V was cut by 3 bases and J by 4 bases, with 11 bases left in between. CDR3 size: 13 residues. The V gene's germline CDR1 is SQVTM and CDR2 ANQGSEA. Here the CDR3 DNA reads TGCAGCGTTGACGGGGGAGGTCCAGATACGCAGTATTTT. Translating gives CSVDGGGPDTQYF.

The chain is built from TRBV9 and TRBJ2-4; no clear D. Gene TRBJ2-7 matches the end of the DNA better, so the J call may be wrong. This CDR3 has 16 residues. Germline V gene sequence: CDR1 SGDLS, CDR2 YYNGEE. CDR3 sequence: CASSVAWGKGSAEQYF. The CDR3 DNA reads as TGTGCCAGCAGCGTAGCTTGGGGAAAAGGGTCCGCCGAGCAGTACTTC.

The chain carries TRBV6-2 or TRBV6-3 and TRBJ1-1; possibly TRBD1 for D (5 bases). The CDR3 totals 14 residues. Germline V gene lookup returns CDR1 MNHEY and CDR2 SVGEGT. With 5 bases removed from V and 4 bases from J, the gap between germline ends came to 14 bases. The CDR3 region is CASSRGRVSTEAFF. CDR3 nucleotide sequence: TGTGCCAGCAGTCGGGGGAGGGTGAGCACTGAAGCTTTCTTT.

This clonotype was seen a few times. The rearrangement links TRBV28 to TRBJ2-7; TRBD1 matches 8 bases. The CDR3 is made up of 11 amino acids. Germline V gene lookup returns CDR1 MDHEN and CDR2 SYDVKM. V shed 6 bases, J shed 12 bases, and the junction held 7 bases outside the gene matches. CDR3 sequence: CASSRRQGSYF. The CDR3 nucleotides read TGTGCCAGCAGCCGCAGACAGGGGTCGTACTTC. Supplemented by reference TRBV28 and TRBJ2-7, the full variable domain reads DVKVTQSSRYLVKRTGEKVFLECVQDMDHENMFWYRQDPGLGLRLIYFSYDVKMKEKGDIPEGYSVSREKKERFSLILESASTNQTSMYLCASSRRQGSYFGPGTRLTVT.

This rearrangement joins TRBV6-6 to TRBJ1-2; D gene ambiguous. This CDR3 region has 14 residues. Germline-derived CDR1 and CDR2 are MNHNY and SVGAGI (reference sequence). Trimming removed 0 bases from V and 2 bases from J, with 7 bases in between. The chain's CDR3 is CASSYSNTNYGYTF. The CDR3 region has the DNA TGTGCCAGCAGTTACTCGAACACCAACTATGGCTACACCTTC.

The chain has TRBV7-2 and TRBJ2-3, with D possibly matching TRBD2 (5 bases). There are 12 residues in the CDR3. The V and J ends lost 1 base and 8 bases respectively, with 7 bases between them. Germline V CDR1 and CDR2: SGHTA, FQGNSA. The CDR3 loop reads CASSLEEATQYF. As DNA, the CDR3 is TGTGCCAGCAGCTTAGAGGAGGCTACGCAGTATTTT.

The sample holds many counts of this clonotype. CDR3 region: CASSYATLGLAGREQYF. The CDR3 bases are TGTGCCAGCAGTTACGCTACACTCGGACTAGCGGGGAGAGAGCAGTACTTC. The V gene is TRBV6-5, the J gene TRBJ2-5; 12 bases fit TRBD2. The CDR3 covers 17 residues. Germline V lookup: CDR1 MNHEY, CDR2 SVGAGI. Trimming removed 2 bases from V and 11 bases from J; junction bases left unmatched: 15.

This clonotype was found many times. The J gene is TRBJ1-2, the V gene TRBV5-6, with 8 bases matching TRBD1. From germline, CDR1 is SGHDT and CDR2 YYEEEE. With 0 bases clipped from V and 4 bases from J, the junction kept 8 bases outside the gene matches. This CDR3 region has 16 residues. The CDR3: CASSLEGQGAVYGYTF. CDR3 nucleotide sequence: TGTGCCAGCAGCTTGGAAGGACAGGGCGCGGTCTATGGCTACACCTTC.

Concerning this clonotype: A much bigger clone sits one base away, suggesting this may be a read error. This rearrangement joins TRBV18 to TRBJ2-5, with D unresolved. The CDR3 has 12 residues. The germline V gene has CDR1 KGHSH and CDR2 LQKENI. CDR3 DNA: TGTGCCAGCTCACTAAAACAAGAGGCCCAGTACTTC. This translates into CASSLKQEAQYF. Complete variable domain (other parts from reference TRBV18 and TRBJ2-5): NAGVMQNPRHLVRRRGQEARLRCSPMKGHSHVYWYRQLPEEGLKFMVYLQKENIIDESGMPKERFSAEFPKEGPSILRIQQVVRGDSAAYFCASSLKQEAQYFGPGTRLLVL.

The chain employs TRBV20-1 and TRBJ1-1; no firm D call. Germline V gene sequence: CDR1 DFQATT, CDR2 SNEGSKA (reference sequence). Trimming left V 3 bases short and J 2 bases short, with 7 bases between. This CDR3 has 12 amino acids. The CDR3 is CSARRFNTEAFF. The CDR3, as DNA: TGCAGTGCTAGGAGGTTTAACACTGAAGCTTTCTTT.

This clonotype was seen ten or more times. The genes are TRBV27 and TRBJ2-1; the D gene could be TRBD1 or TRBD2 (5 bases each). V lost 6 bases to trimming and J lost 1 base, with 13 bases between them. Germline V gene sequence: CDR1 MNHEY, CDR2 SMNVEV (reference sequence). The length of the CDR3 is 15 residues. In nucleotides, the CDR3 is TGTGCCAGCAGGAGGGACGTTAGGTCCTACAATGAGCAGTTCTTC. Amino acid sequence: CASRRDVRSYNEQFF.

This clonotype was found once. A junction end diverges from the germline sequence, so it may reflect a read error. The CDR3 is CGAAGPKNEQFF. Written as DNA, the CDR3 is TGCGGTGCTGCGGGCCCCAAAAATGAGCAGTTCTTC. V and J are TRBV20-1 and TRBJ2-1, with D possibly being TRBD2 (5 bases). This CDR3 is 12 amino acids long. Germline values: CDR1 DFQATT, CDR2 SNEGSKA (reference sequence).

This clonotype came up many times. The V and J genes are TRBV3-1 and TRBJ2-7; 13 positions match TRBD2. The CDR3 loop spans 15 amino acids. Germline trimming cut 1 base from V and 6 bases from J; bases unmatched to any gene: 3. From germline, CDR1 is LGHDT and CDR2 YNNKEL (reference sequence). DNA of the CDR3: TGTGCCAGCAGCCAAGGGGGACTAGCGGGGATCGAGCAGTACTTC. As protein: CASSQGGLAGIEQYF.

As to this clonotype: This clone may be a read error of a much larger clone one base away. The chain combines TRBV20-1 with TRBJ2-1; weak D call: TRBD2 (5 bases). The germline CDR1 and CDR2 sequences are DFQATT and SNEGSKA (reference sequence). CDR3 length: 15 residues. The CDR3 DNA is TGCAGTGCCCAAAGGGCGCAACTCGGGGATAGTGAGCAGGTCTTC. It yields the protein CSAQRAQLGDSEQVF.

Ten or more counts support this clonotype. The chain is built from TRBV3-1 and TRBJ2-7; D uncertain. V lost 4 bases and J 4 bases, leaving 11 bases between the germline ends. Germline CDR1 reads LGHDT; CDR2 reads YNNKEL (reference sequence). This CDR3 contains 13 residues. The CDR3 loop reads CASSPHGQYEQYF. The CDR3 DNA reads TGTGCCAGCAGCCCCCACGGGCAGTACGAGCAGTACTTC.

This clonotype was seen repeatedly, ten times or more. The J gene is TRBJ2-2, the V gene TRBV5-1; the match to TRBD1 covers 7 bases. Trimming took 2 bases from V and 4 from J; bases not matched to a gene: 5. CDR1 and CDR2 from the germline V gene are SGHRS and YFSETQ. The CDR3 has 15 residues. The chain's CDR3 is CASSLRTGTTGELFF. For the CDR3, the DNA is TGCGCCAGCAGCTTAAGGACAGGAACCACCGGGGAGCTGTTTTTT.

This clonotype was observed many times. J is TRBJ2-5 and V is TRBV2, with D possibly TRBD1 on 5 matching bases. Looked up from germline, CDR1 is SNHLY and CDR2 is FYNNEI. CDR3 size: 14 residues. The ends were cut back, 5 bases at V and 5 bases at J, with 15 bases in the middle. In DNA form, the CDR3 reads TGTGCCAGCAGTTTCCAGGGCAACAGCGAGACCCAGTACTTC. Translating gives CASSFQGNSETQYF. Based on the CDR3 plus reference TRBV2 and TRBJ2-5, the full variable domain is EPEVTQTPSHQVTQMGQEVILRCVPISNHLYFYWYRQILGQKVEFLVSFYNNEISEKSEIFDDQFSVERPDGSNFTLKIRSTKLEDSAMYFCASSFQGNSETQYFGPGTRLLVL.

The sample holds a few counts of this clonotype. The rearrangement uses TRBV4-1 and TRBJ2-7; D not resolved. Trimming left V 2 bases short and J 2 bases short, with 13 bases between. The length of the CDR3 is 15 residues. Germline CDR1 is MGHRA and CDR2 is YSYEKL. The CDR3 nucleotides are TGCGCCAGCAGCCAATCCCTTGGCGAAACCTACGAGCAGTACTTC. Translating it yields CASSQSLGETYEQYF.

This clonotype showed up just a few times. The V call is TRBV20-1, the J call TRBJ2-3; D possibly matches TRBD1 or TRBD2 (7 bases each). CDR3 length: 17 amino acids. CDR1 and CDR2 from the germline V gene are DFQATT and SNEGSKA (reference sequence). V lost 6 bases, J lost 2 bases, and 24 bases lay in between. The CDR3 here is CSAHGGAEGASTDTQYF. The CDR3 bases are TGCAGTGCCCATGGGGGGGCGGAGGGGGCCTCCACAGATACGCAGTATTTT.

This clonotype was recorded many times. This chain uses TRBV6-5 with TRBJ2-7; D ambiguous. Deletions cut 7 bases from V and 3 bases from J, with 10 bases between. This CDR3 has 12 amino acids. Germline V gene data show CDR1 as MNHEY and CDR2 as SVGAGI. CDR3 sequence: CASKKDIYEQYF. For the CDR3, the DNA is TGTGCCAGCAAAAAGGATATCTACGAGCAGTACTTC.

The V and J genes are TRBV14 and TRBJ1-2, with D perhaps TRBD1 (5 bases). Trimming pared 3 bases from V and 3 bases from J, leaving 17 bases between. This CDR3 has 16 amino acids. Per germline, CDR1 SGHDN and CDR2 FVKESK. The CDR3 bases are TGTGCCAGCAGCCATGAACCCTGGGGCTGGGACTATGGCTACACCTTC. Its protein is CASSHEPWGWDYGYTF.

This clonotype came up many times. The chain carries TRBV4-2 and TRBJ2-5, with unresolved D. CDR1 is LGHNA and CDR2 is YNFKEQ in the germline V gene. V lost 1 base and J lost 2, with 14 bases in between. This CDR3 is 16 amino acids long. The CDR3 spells CASSQGRIDGQETQYF. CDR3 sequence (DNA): TGTGCCAGCAGCCAAGGTAGGATAGACGGACAAGAGACCCAGTACTTC.

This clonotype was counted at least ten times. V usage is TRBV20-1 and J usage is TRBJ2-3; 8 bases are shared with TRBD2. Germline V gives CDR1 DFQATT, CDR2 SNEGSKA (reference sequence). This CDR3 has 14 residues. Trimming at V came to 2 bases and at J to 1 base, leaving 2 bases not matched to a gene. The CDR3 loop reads CSARKLAGTDTQYF. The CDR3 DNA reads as TGCAGTGCTAGAAAACTAGCGGGCACAGATACGCAGTATTTT.